This is a list of T cell receptor beta chains from one sample in a study of blood T cells in healthy people across ages. TCRdb re-called the 5' RACE reads through MiXCR, storing one row per CDR3 protein. The sample shows under 700,000 distinct CDR3 sequences, around 24% of them seen only once. This sample was shared with a second study, whose subject was T cells of mothers and their children.

The sequenced sample was blood. These receptors were taken from a boy under 18 in good health. CDR3s include the opening cysteine and the closing phenylalanine or tryptophan. The D gene is left open where the match is weak. The listing skips clone size in some rows; elsewhere it reads once, few, many or a size class.

CASSPLAGGSDTQYF | TGTGCCAGCAGCCCACTAGCGGGAGGGTCAGATACGCAGTATTTT | TRBJ2-3 | 15 | TRBV4-2 | NA | TRBD2
CASSTDRGLADTQYF | TGTGCCAGTAGTACAGACAGGGGGCTGGCAGATACGCAGTATTTT | TRBJ2-3 | 15 | TRBV19 | few | TRBD1
CASRESGGGVNTGELFF | TGTGCCAGCAGGGAATCCGGCGGGGGCGTCAACACCGGGGAGCTGTTTTTT | TRBJ2-2 | 17 | TRBV7-9 | NA | NA
CANSARDSLFEETQYF | TGCGCCAACAGCGCCCGGGACAGCCTATTCGAGGAGACCCAGTACTTC | TRBJ2-5 | 16 | TRBV4-3 | NA | TRBD1
CASSPETGIYNEQFF | TGCGCCAGCAGCCCCGAGACAGGGATTTACAATGAGCAGTTCTTC | TRBJ2-1 | 15 | TRBV4-3 | NA | TRBD1
CASSQDIGLNTGQLFF | TGTGCCAGCAGCCAAGATATAGGGTTGAACACCGGGCAGCTGTTTTTT | TRBJ2-2 | 16 | TRBV14 | NA | NA
CAISESGLYGYTF | TGTGCCATCAGTGAGTCAGGCCTATATGGCTACACCTTC | TRBJ1-2 | 13 | TRBV10-3 | few | NA
CASSETWTANEQFF | TGCGCCAGCAGCGAAACCTGGACAGCCAATGAGCAGTTCTTC | TRBJ2-1 | 14 | TRBV4-1 | NA | NA
CASSGLGHQETQYF | TGCGCCAGCAGCGGATTGGGGCACCAAGAGACCCAGTACTTC | TRBJ2-5 | 14 | TRBV5-1 | few | NA
CASSLAKDGRYEQYF | TGCGCCAGCAGCCTGGCAAAGGACGGCCGCTACGAGCAGTACTTC | TRBJ2-7 | 15 | TRBV4-3 | NA | NA
CASSNRVSHNEQFF | TGTGCCAGCAGCAACAGGGTATCCCACAATGAGCAGTTCTTC | TRBJ2-1 | 14 | TRBV7-2 | NA | NA
CASSFALWETQYF | TGTGCCAGCAGTTTCGCGTTATGGGAGACCCAGTACTTC | TRBJ2-5 | 13 | TRBV28 | NA | NA
CASSLASWGVYNEQFF | TGTGCCAGCAGCTTAGCGTCCTGGGGGGTCTACAATGAGCAGTTCTTC | TRBJ2-1 | 16 | TRBV7-9 | few | NA
CASSSIAGGHLTYEQYF | TGTGCCAGCAGCTCAATAGCGGGGGGCCATCTCACCTACGAGCAGTACTTC | TRBJ2-7 | 17 | TRBV11-2 | NA | TRBD2
CASSVRPNGPNEQFF | TGTGCCAGCAGCGTAAGGCCCAACGGGCCCAATGAGCAGTTCTTC | TRBJ2-1 | 15 | TRBV9 | NA | NA
CASSFRDSKFRPQHF | TGTGCCAGCAGTTTCCGGGACAGCAAGTTCCGGCCCCAGCATTTT | TRBJ1-5 | 15 | TRBV28 | NA | TRBD1
CASSLGREYNEQFF | TGTGCCAGCAGCTTGGGACGGGAGTACAATGAGCAGTTCTTC | TRBJ2-1 | 14 | TRBV7-2 | NA | NA
CASSSGLAVQETQYF | TGTGCCAGCAGCTCTGGACTAGCCGTCCAAGAGACCCAGTACTTC | TRBJ2-5 | 15 | TRBV14 | few | TRBD2
CASSQGTSGTNEQFF | TGCGCCAGCAGCCAGGGGACTAGCGGTACGAATGAGCAGTTCTTC | TRBJ2-1 | 15 | TRBV4-3 | many | TRBD2
CSGQDQETQYF | TGCAGCGGACAGGATCAAGAGACCCAGTACTTC | TRBJ2-5 | 11 | TRBV29-1 | many | NA
CASSQDSSDSYEQYF | TGTGCCAGCAGCCAAGATTCATCAGATTCCTACGAGCAGTACTTC | TRBJ2-7 | 15 | TRBV14 | few | NA
CASSQDVQAGNTIYF | TGCGCCAGCAGCCAAGATGTACAGGCTGGAAACACCATATATTTT | TRBJ1-3 | 15 | TRBV4-3 | NA | NA
CSVEQGKETQYF | TGCAGCGTTGAACAGGGGAAAGAGACCCAGTACTTC | TRBJ2-5 | 12 | TRBV29-1 | NA | NA
CATDGGRELFF | TGTGCCACAGATGGGGGCCGGGAGCTGTTTTTT | TRBJ2-2 | 11 | TRBV28 | few | NA
CASSLSGRGRNQPQHF | TGTGCCAGCAGTTTGTCTGGGCGGGGTAGGAATCAGCCCCAGCATTTT | TRBJ1-5 | 16 | TRBV28 | few | NA
CAISSAGQGNGYTF | TGTGCCATCAGTTCCGCGGGACAGGGGAATGGCTACACCTTC | TRBJ1-2 | 14 | TRBV10-3 | NA | TRBD1
CASSLRRGSPGELFF | TGTGCCAGCAGCTTAAGGCGGGGGTCGCCCGGGGAGCTGTTTTTT | TRBJ2-2 | 15 | TRBV7-9 | NA | TRBD2
CASSNSYRGPLNTEAFF | TGTGCCAGCAGTAATAGTTACAGGGGGCCCCTGAACACTGAAGCTTTCTTT | TRBJ1-1 | 17 | TRBV7-9 | NA | TRBD1
CSARVRNQPQHF | TGCAGTGCACGGGTTCGGAATCAGCCCCAGCATTTT | TRBJ1-5 | 12 | TRBV20-1 | few | NA
CASRTSGGVYNEQFF | TGTGCCAGCAGAACCTCCGGGGGCGTCTACAATGAGCAGTTCTTC | TRBJ2-1 | 15 | TRBV2 | NA | NA
CASSESGAQPEAFF | TGTGCCAGCAGTGAATCAGGAGCGCAGCCTGAAGCTTTCTTT | TRBJ1-1 | 14 | TRBV6-1 | NA | NA
CSAPPGAPGEQYF | TGCAGTGCTCCCCCGGGAGCCCCGGGTGAGCAGTACTTC | TRBJ2-5 | 13 | TRBV20-1 | NA | NA
CASSLAGGLFTGELFF | TGTGCCAGCAGCTTAGCGGGGGGCCTATTCACCGGGGAGCTGTTTTTT | TRBJ2-2 | 16 | TRBV7-2 | NA | NA
CSAGPGTYPTFEQFF | TGCAGTGCTGGCCCCGGGACTTACCCCACTTTTGAGCAGTTCTTC | TRBJ2-1 | 15 | TRBV20-1 | NA | NA
CATSRESATNEKLFF | TGTGCCACCAGCAGAGAAAGTGCAACTAATGAAAAACTGTTTTTT | TRBJ1-4 | 15 | TRBV15 | few | NA
CSARGGSVEAFF | TGCAGTGCTAGGGGGGGCTCGGTTGAAGCTTTCTTT | TRBJ1-1 | 12 | TRBV20-1 | NA | NA
CASTARASGGDEQFF | TGTGCCAGCACGGCGAGGGCTAGCGGGGGGGATGAGCAGTTCTTC | TRBJ2-1 | 15 | TRBV6-6 | few | TRBD2
CSVEWDNYNEQFF | TGCAGCGTTGAATGGGACAACTACAATGAGCAGTTCTTC | TRBJ2-1 | 13 | TRBV29-1 | few | NA
CASSLLDSRTGELFF | TGTGCCAGCAGTCTCTTGGACTCTCGCACCGGGGAGCTGTTTTTT | TRBJ2-2 | 15 | TRBV7-3 | NA | NA
CASSQGRTSGRGWETQYF | TGTGCCAGCAGCCAAGGGAGGACTAGCGGGAGAGGTTGGGAGACCCAGTACTTC | TRBJ2-5 | 18 | TRBV4-2 | once | TRBD2
CASRPAGLQETQYF | TGTGCCAGCAGGCCTGCCGGGCTACAAGAGACCCAGTACTTC | TRBJ2-5 | 14 | TRBV27 | NA | NA
CSAGGRGTYSYEQYF | TGCAGCGCCGGGGGGAGGGGGACTTACTCCTACGAGCAGTACTTC | TRBJ2-7 | 15 | TRBV29-1 | few | NA
CASSFYFRGGTGELFF | TGTGCCAGCAGTTTTTATTTCAGGGGCGGAACCGGGGAGCTGTTTTTT | TRBJ2-2 | 16 | TRBV12-3/TRBV12-4 | NA | NA
CASSPQGLAGASDTQYF | TGTGCCAGCAGCCCCCAGGGACTAGCGGGAGCTTCAGATACGCAGTATTTT | TRBJ2-3 | 17 | TRBV13 | NA | TRBD2
CASRWSSGANVLTF | TGTGCCAGCAGATGGTCCTCTGGGGCCAACGTCCTGACTTTC | TRBJ2-6 | 14 | TRBV12-3/TRBV12-4 | few | NA
CASSQGPLAKNIQYF | TGCGCCAGCAGCCAAGGACCGCTAGCCAAAAACATTCAGTACTTC | TRBJ2-4 | 15 | TRBV4-1 | NA | NA
CASSLTSGPLIGYNEQFF | TGTGCCAGCAGCTTGACTAGCGGGCCCCTCATCGGCTACAATGAGCAGTTCTTC | TRBJ2-1 | 18 | TRBV7-8 | few | TRBD2
CASSIGTADTQYF | TGTGCCAGCAGCATCGGGACGGCGGATACGCAGTATTTT | TRBJ2-3 | 13 | TRBV9 | NA | NA
CASSEYRSGNEQFF | TGTGCCAGCAGTGAATACAGGTCCGGCAATGAGCAGTTCTTC | TRBJ2-1 | 14 | TRBV2 | few | NA
CSDRPTANTGNNSPLHF | TGCAGTGATCGACCGACAGCCAATACGGGAAATAATTCACCCCTCCACTTT | TRBJ1-6 | 17 | TRBV20-1 | few | NA
CAEAAGPTEAFF | TGTGCCGAAGCGGCGGGGCCGACTGAAGCTTTCTTT | TRBJ1-1 | 12 | TRBV7-9 | NA | NA
CASSQDYGGSNIQYF | TGCGCCAGCAGCCAAGACTACGGGGGGTCCAACATTCAGTACTTC | TRBJ2-4 | 15 | TRBV4-3 | NA | TRBD2
CSVGGEKGLAAYEQYF | TGCAGCGTCGGTGGCGAGAAGGGACTAGCGGCATACGAGCAGTACTTC | TRBJ2-7 | 16 | TRBV29-1 | NA | TRBD2
CASSLPGLAGAEETQYF | TGTGCCAGCAGCTTACCCGGACTAGCGGGAGCGGAAGAGACCCAGTACTTC | TRBJ2-5 | 17 | TRBV7-2 | NA | TRBD2
CAWSVSLYEQYF | TGTGCCTGGAGTGTTAGCCTCTACGAGCAGTACTTC | TRBJ2-7 | 12 | TRBV30 | NA | NA